The 12 T cell receptor beta chains listed next were all sequenced from one sample in a study of cytomegalovirus exposure and HLA in healthy donors (dated by TCRdb to the late 2010s). The method was the immunoSEQ multiplex PCR assay. For the multiplex PCR, a mixture combining 60 forward primers for TCR Vbeta segments and 13 reverse primers for TCR Jbeta segments was used. TCRdb stores this immuneACCESS table with in-frame sequences only. Part of the clones is absent; in the studies checked, under half of the shortfall reflects unresolved V genes, and no reason is known for the rest. The sample table holds 220,000 or so clones, of which approximately 78% were seen once. Less than 3% of the sample is held by the ten biggest clonotypes. Sequencing was carried out using PBMCs. These TCRs come from a woman in her thirties or forties in good health and CMV-seronegative.

The chain has TRBV2 and TRBJ1-5; 11 bases fit TRBD1. V was pared by 6 bases and J by 15 bases, with 4 bases of the junction left unmatched. This CDR3 is 11 amino acids long. CDR1 SNHLY and CDR2 FYNNEI come from the germline V gene. DNA for the CDR3: TGTGCCAGCAGAGGACAGGGGGCGCGGCATTTT. Protein: CASRGQGARHF. The variable domain in full, with the rest retrieved from reference TRBV2 and TRBJ1-5, is EPEVTQTPSHQVTQMGQEVILRCVPISNHLYFYWYRQILGQKVEFLVSFYNNEISEKSEIFDDQFSVERPDGSNFTLKIRSTKLEDSAMYFCASRGQGARHFGDGTRLSIL.

The rearrangement joins TRBV5-1 to TRBJ2-1; 8 bases match TRBD1. Trimming cost V 4 bases and J 2 bases; bases outside gene matches: 11. CDR3 length equals 17 residues. Germline CDR1 is SGHRS and CDR2 is YFSETQ. The CDR3 sequence: CASSSRGQAAAYNEQFF. DNA of the CDR3: TGCGCCAGCAGCAGCAGGGGGCAAGCCGCGGCCTACAATGAGCAGTTCTTC.

The rearrangement joins TRBV4-2 to TRBJ2-7; maybe TRBD2 (5 bases). Trimming pared 1 base from V and 0 bases from J, leaving 16 bases between. From germline, CDR1 is LGHNA and CDR2 YNFKEQ. The length of the CDR3 is 17 residues. This chain's CDR3 is CASSQAASSRASYEQYF. As DNA, the CDR3 is TGTGCCAGCAGCCAAGCCGCTTCTTCGCGGGCCTCCTACGAGCAGTACTTC.

V gene TRBV5-4 combines with J gene TRBJ2-1; 7 nucleotides match TRBD2. V was pared by 4 bases and J by 0 bases, with 16 bases of the junction left unmatched. Germline CDR1 SGHNT, CDR2 YYREEE (reference sequence). CDR3 length equals 19 residues. As DNA, the CDR3 is TGTGCCAGCAGCGGGGGGGGGACCCTTTTGCCTAGCTCCTACAATGAGCAGTTCTTC. Protein: CASSGGGTLLPSSYNEQFF. Variable domain in full (rest from reference TRBV5-4 and TRBJ2-1): ETGVTQSPTHLIKTRGQQVTLRCSSQSGHNTVSWYQQALGQGPQFIFQYYREEENGRGNFPPRFSGLQFPNYSSELNVNALELDDSALYLCASSGGGTLLPSSYNEQFFGPGTRLTVL.

This clone was seen only a few times. This sequence joins TRBV5-6 and TRBJ2-1; weak D call: TRBD2 (5 bases). This CDR3 is built from 19 residues. Per germline, CDR1 SGHDT and CDR2 YYEEEE. V gave up 0 bases and J gave up 4 bases, with 23 bases separating them. CDR3 nucleotide sequence: TGTGCCAGCAGCTTGGCCGGATTTACTACCTCACGAGGGTACAATGAGCAGTTCTTC. Translation: CASSLAGFTTSRGYNEQFF.

V and J are TRBV9 and TRBJ2-5, with 11 bases matching TRBD1. V trimming: 3 bases; J trimming: 4 bases; junction bases outside the gene matches: 5. The CDR3 totals 15 residues. Germline values: CDR1 SGDLS, CDR2 YYNGEE. The CDR3 coding sequence is TGTGCCAGCAGCGAGGGGACAGGGGGACTAGAGACCCAGTACTTC. Protein product: CASSEGTGGLETQYF.

The chain links TRBV28 to TRBJ2-6, with TRBD1 as a possible D gene (5 bases). The CDR3 has 14 amino acids. V dropped 5 bases and J dropped 7 bases, with 12 bases sitting between them. The germline gives CDR1 MDHEN, CDR2 SYDVKM. CDR3 sequence: CASSVPQGANVLTF. The CDR3 nucleotides are TGTGCCAGCAGTGTACCTCAGGGTGCCAACGTCCTGACTTTC.

The chain couples TRBV9 to TRBJ2-7; 9 nucleotides line up with TRBD1. V lost 3 bases and J lost 6; bases outside the gene matches: 10. The CDR3 covers 15 residues. Germline lookup yields CDR1 SGDLS and CDR2 YYNGEE. The CDR3 sequence is CASSGRGQGFGEQYF. In nucleotides, the CDR3 is TGTGCCAGCAGCGGGCGGGGACAGGGTTTTGGCGAGCAGTACTTC.

This clone was seen only once. The chain employs TRBV5-1 and TRBJ1-3; D ambiguous. Germline V CDR1 and CDR2: SGHRS, YFSETQ. The CDR3 consists of 16 residues. V was cut by 2 bases and J by 2 bases, with 14 bases left in between. The CDR3 nucleotides are TGCGCCAGCAGCTTTAATGGTGGCGCGGCTGGAAACACCATATATTTT. Translating it yields CASSFNGGAAGNTIYF.

The V and J genes are TRBV2 and TRBJ2-7, with 7 positions matching TRBD2. The V and J ends lost 7 bases and 7 bases, in that order; junction bases with no gene match: 16. Per germline, CDR1 SNHLY and CDR2 FYNNEI. CDR3 length: 15 amino acids. The chain's CDR3 is CASTFQSGVGWEQYF. The DNA of the CDR3 is TGTGCCAGCACTTTTCAGAGCGGGGTGGGTTGGGAGCAGTACTTC.

This rearrangement joins TRBV28 to TRBJ2-7; 7 positions match TRBD2. Germline loops: CDR1 MDHEN, CDR2 SYDVKM. The CDR3 extends over 15 amino acids. V was clipped by 6 bases and J by 0 bases; unmatched bases: 8. The CDR3 loop reads CASRSGGSDSYEQYF. The DNA for the CDR3 is TGTGCCAGCAGATCCGGGGGGTCCGACTCCTACGAGCAGTACTTC.

The V call is TRBV5-1, the J call TRBJ1-2; D is uncertain. Per germline, CDR1 SGHRS and CDR2 YFSETQ. The CDR3 has 14 amino acids. V lost 0 bases, J lost 4 bases, and 10 bases lay in between. For the CDR3, the DNA is TGCGCCAGCAGCTTGGAGAGCTTTCTCTATGGCTACACCTTC. It translates to CASSLESFLYGYTF.